This record covers a single TCR beta chain. It has no known antigen specificity. The record has no base qualities; no much larger clone is one base away. V and J are truncated by 5 bases and 8 bases respectively, leaving an intervening sequence of 9 bases. CDR1 and CDR2 are read off the germline V gene (reference sequence) as DFQATT and SNEGSKA. The CDR3 runs 11 residues from the cysteine to the phenylalanine. The sequence is cut down to CDR3 DNA, 33 bases in frame from base 1. TCRbeta CDR3 regions were amplified from genomic DNA by means of the immunoSEQ Assay, a bias-controlled multiplex PCR. Processing in the source paper ran as follows. Nucleated cell counts per sample were estimated from amplification of reference gene primers within the assay. To quantify the absolute abundance of each unique TCRbeta CDR3 rearrangement, sequence reads were collapsed and filtered. For each sample, productive Simpson clonality was calculated by taking the square root of Simpson's diversity index across productive rearrangements. TCRdb stores this immuneACCESS table with in-frame sequences only. Part of the clones is absent; in the studies checked, under half of the shortfall reflects unresolved V genes, and no reason is known for the rest. D and trimming come from the DNA, and the V and J calls and clone size come from that table. This sample gives over 60,000 clones in total; around 85% of them show up just once. The ten largest clones take up around 32% of the sample.

This specimen comes from a study of blood T cell repertoires in COVID-19 (dated by TCRdb to the early 2020s). For the study in its entirety: Collaborator samples came from the United States, Italy and Spain and covered acute and convalescent phases of COVID-19. Sample metadata almost always included a de-identified subject ID, COVID-19 status, age in years and sex. The material from the prospective study consisted of cDNA or gDNA derived from T cells, B-cell-depleted T cells, or PBMCs. Subjects who had been exposed to COVID-19, were actively infected with it, or had recovered from it provided the deeply sampled blood TCRbeta repertoires that made up the dataset. The repertoires were made available in a free public database intended to serve as a resource for research on the immune response to SARS-CoV-2. Samples were obtained from the ongoing ImmuneRACE study (first 160 participants) and from about 1,300 subjects provided by 6 global collaborators. Where available, HLA class I and class II types were taken from metadata supplied by the sample provider and were not determined by assay-based typing. Findings and caveats that apply to the study as a whole: The amount of clinical and demographic metadata varied by source and participant and was provided uncurated.

Each collaborating institution followed its own protocols to collect whole blood in K2EDTA tubes. For TCRbeta analysis, collaborators shipped samples as frozen whole blood, isolated PBMCs, or DNA extracted from either of those sample types. Material for sequencing was peripheral blood. This clonotype was obtained from a woman aged 80 or over with active or convalescent COVID-19. The chain is assembled from TRBV20-1 and TRBJ1-4, with the D gene too uncertain to name. For the CDR3, the sequence is CSAPDKEKLFF. In nucleotides, the sequence is TGCAGTGCTCCAGACAAAGAAAAACTGTTTTTT.